The 30 T cell receptor beta chains presented below share a single source sample, sequenced in a study of blood T cell repertoires in COVID-19. The method was immunoSEQ multiplex PCR; TCRdb's version includes in-frame clones alone and lacks a portion of them. The profile covers 150,000 to 200,000 clones, with roughly nine tenths appearing a single time and approximately 11% taken by the ten largest. Sequencing input: peripheral blood. These receptors originate from a woman aged 55-69 years with COVID-19, enrolled during active disease.

This chain joins TRBV5-4 and TRBJ2-7, with 9 bases lining up with TRBD1. The trim removed 0 bases at V and 4 bases at J, leaving 2 bases unmatched. Germline CDR1 reads SGHNT; CDR2 reads YYREEE (reference sequence). CDR3 length: 14 amino acids. As DNA, the CDR3 is TGTGCCAGCAGCTTGGGACAGGGGGAGTACGAGCAGTACTTC. It codes for CASSLGQGEYEQYF.

This clone appeared once. V is TRBV7-3 and J is TRBJ2-1, with a tentative D call TRBD2 (6 bases). The CDR3 runs to 15 residues. Germline V lookup: CDR1 SGHTA, CDR2 FQGTGA. The V gene lost 4 bases and the J gene lost 0 bases, with 10 bases spanning the gap. The CDR3 region is CASSSPGLSYNEQFF. The CDR3 nucleotides are TGTGCCAGCAGCTCCCCGGGACTCTCCTACAATGAGCAGTTCTTC.

The chain joins TRBV5-1 to TRBJ1-2; D gene uncertain. Germline CDR1 and CDR2: SGHRS and YFSETQ. V lost 2 bases and J lost 8, with 13 bases in between. This CDR3 is 13 amino acids long. The CDR3 loop is CASSFNLGPGYTF. Written as DNA, the CDR3 is TGCGCCAGCAGCTTCAACTTGGGCCCGGGCTACACCTTC.

The rearrangement joins TRBV10-2 to TRBJ2-1; tentatively, D is TRBD1 (6 bases). The germline V gene encodes CDR1 WSHSY and CDR2 SAAADI. The CDR3 totals 12 residues. The V gene lost 6 bases and the J gene lost 11 bases, with 14 bases spanning the gap. The DNA of the CDR3 is TGCGCCAGCAGCGCAGCGGACAGACAGCAGTTCTTC. This gives the protein CASSAADRQQFF.

The rearrangement joins TRBV11-1 to TRBJ2-5; 10 nucleotides agree with TRBD2. Losses at the gene ends were 5 bases for V and 5 bases for J; bases not matched to a gene: 5. The CDR3 extends over 14 amino acids. Germline V gene lookup returns CDR1 SGHAT and CDR2 FQDESV (reference sequence). CDR3 amino acids: CASSESGRAETQYF. The CDR3 nucleotides are TGTGCCAGCAGCGAGAGCGGGAGGGCCGAGACCCAGTACTTC.

The chain uses TRBV5-4 and TRBJ1-4, with TRBD1 as a possible D gene (5 bases). This CDR3 has 15 residues. Trimming pared 0 bases from V and 7 bases from J, leaving 13 bases between. Germline CDR1 reads SGHNT; CDR2 reads YYREEE (reference sequence). CDR3 sequence: CASSLDAGFGEKLFF. The CDR3 nucleotides read TGTGCCAGCAGCTTGGATGCAGGGTTCGGTGAAAAACTGTTTTTT.

The rearrangement uses TRBV7-3 and TRBJ2-7; unclear D gene. The V gene's germline CDR1 is SGHTA and CDR2 FQGTGA. The CDR3 is made up of 16 amino acids. Trimming took off 0 bases at V and 1 base at J, with 13 bases between the two ends. This chain's CDR3 is CASSLTGPRSSYEQYF. CDR3 in DNA: TGTGCCAGCAGCTTAACGGGCCCTCGAAGTTCCTACGAGCAGTACTTC.

The chain combines TRBV21-1 with TRBJ2-7; the D call of TRBD2 is as the table states it, not checked on the DNA. TRBV21-1 is a documented pseudogene. CDR3 length: 15 amino acids. CDR3: CASSKTRNRSYEQYF. The CDR3 nucleotides read TGTGCCAGCAGCAAAACTAGGAATCGTTCCTACGAGCAGTACTTC.

The V call is TRBV7-6, the J call TRBJ2-7, with 7 nucleotides matching TRBD1. Germline V gene sequence: CDR1 SGHVS, CDR2 FNYEAQ. The CDR3 spans 14 residues. J was trimmed by 2 bases and V by 3 bases; bases with no gene match: 4. This chain's CDR3 is CASSFRGRTYEQYF. CDR3 nucleotide sequence: TGTGCCAGCAGCTTTAGGGGGCGCACCTACGAGCAGTACTTC.

CDR3 nucleotides: TGTGCCAGCAGACTGGACAGGGGGCGAATGGAGACCCAGTACTTC. Its translation is CASRLDRGRMETQYF. The gene calls are TRBV7-2 and TRBJ2-5; 11 bases fit TRBD1. V lost 6 bases to trimming and J lost 5 bases; unmatched junction nucleotides: 8. The CDR3 is made up of 15 amino acids. Germline values: CDR1 SGHTA, CDR2 FQGNSA.

The rearrangement links TRBV27 to TRBJ2-7; weak D call: TRBD2 (6 bases). Germline lookup yields CDR1 MNHEY and CDR2 SMNVEV (reference sequence). V lost 2 bases to trimming and J lost 4 bases, with 12 bases between them. The CDR3 contains 14 residues. The CDR3: CASSLIGGRYEQYF. In DNA, the CDR3 is TGTGCCAGCAGTTTAATTGGAGGGCGGTACGAGCAGTACTTC.

The chain uses TRBV27 and TRBJ1-4, with TRBD1 matching 9 bases. V lost 2 bases, J lost 8 bases, and 6 bases stayed unmatched. This CDR3 is built from 15 residues. CDR1 is MNHEY, CDR2 SMNVEV, per germline (reference sequence). DNA for the CDR3: TGTGCCAGCAGTTTAAATACAGGGGGCTGGGAAAAACTGTTTTTT. It codes for CASSLNTGGWEKLFF.

The genes are TRBV9 and TRBJ2-7; the match to TRBD2 covers 8 bases. The CDR3 is 15 amino acids. The trim removed 0 bases at V and 3 bases at J, leaving 5 bases unmatched. Germline CDR1 and CDR2: SGDLS and YYNGEE. CDR3 sequence: CASSVGTSGFYEQYF. In nucleotides, the CDR3 is TGTGCCAGCAGCGTAGGTACTAGCGGATTCTACGAGCAGTACTTC.

V gene TRBV27 combines with J gene TRBJ1-5; D is possibly TRBD1 (6 bases). The CDR3 is 13 residues long. The V gene's germline CDR1 is MNHEY and CDR2 SMNVEV (reference sequence). V was shortened by 0 bases and J by 14 bases, with 14 bases between the two germline ends. Here the CDR3 DNA reads TGTGCCAGCAGTTTATCGACAGGAGGACGGAAGCATTTT. Encoded protein: CASSLSTGGRKHF.

The rearrangement uses TRBV6-2 or TRBV6-3 and TRBJ2-2; 8 bases are shared with TRBD1. Germline lookup yields CDR1 MNHEY and CDR2 SVGEGT. The V and J ends lost 6 bases and 5 bases, in that order; junction bases with no gene match: 5. The CDR3 runs to 14 residues. CDR3 bases: TGTGCCAGCAGCCCGACAGGGGAGACCGGGGAGCTGTTTTTT. This sequence encodes CASSPTGETGELFF.

The J gene is TRBJ2-1, the V gene TRBV30, with 16 bases identical to TRBD2. Trimming cost V 3 bases and J 2 bases; bases outside gene matches: 7. The CDR3 covers 18 residues. Germline V gene data show CDR1 as GTSNPN and CDR2 as SVGIG (reference sequence). The DNA of the CDR3 is TGTGCCTGGAGAGATCCGGGACTAGCGGGAGGGCCCTACAATGAGCAGTTCTTC. Translating gives CAWRDPGLAGGPYNEQFF.

The chain is built from TRBV5-5 and TRBJ1-5; 9 nucleotides match TRBD1. The germline CDR1 and CDR2 sequences are SGHKS and YYEKEE (reference sequence). Losses at the gene ends were 2 bases for V and 0 bases for J; bases not matched to a gene: 3. CDR3 length: 16 amino acids. The CDR3 sequence is CASSLGTGFSNQPQHF. The CDR3 coding sequence is TGTGCCAGCAGCTTAGGGACAGGGTTTAGCAATCAGCCCCAGCATTTT.

The genes are TRBV7-9 and TRBJ2-3, with D maybe TRBD2 (5 bases). From germline, CDR1 is SEHNR and CDR2 FQNEAQ (reference sequence). This CDR3 comprises 16 residues. With 2 bases removed from V and 3 bases from J, the gap between germline ends came to 15 bases. The chain's CDR3 is CASSLIVREATDTQYF. The CDR3 nucleotides are TGTGCCAGCAGCTTAATAGTACGGGAAGCTACAGATACGCAGTATTTT.

This chain uses TRBV25-1 with TRBJ2-1; 9 bases fit TRBD2. This CDR3 contains 17 residues. The germline V gene has CDR1 MGHDK and CDR2 SYGVNS. Trimming cost V 4 bases and J 5 bases; bases outside gene matches: 12. CDR3 in amino acids: CASSGAPGTSSHNEQFF. In nucleotides, the CDR3 is TGTGCCAGCAGTGGTGCCCCCGGGACTAGCAGCCACAATGAGCAGTTCTTC.

J is TRBJ1-2 and V is TRBV12-3 or TRBV12-4; D gene uncertain. V was cut by 1 base and J by 8 bases, with 8 bases left in between. The CDR3 has 12 residues. CDR3 nucleotides: TGTGCCAGCAGTTTAGGAGGCGGCGGCTACACCTTC. Protein: CASSLGGGGYTF.

This clone was recorded only once. The gene calls are TRBV19 and TRBJ1-2; no clear D gene. Trimming left V 3 bases short and J 1 base short, with 6 bases between. The V gene's germline CDR1 is LNHDA and CDR2 SQIVND (reference sequence). The CDR3 loop spans 13 amino acids. DNA of the CDR3: TGTGCCAGTAGTATGGTCAGTAACTATGGCTACACCTTC. Protein sequence: CASSMVSNYGYTF.

V and J are TRBV25-1 and TRBJ1-4, with TRBD1 identical over 7 bases. The V and J ends lost 7 bases and 6 bases, in that order; junction bases with no gene match: 11. Germline V CDR1 and CDR2: MGHDK, SYGVNS. CDR3 length: 15 amino acids. The CDR3 here is CASTEEGDRDEKLFF. The DNA of the CDR3 is TGTGCCAGCACCGAGGAGGGGGACAGAGATGAAAAACTGTTTTTT.

The chain carries TRBV29-1 and TRBJ1-1; tentatively, D is TRBD1 (6 bases). Germline V CDR1 and CDR2: SQVTM, ANQGSEA. The CDR3 contains 12 residues. Trimming stripped 6 bases from V and 1 base from J, with 9 bases between. CDR3 loop: CSVTGQNTEAFF. For the CDR3, the DNA is TGCAGCGTGACAGGACAGAACACTGAAGCTTTCTTT.

This clone appeared a single time. The genes are TRBV5-5 and TRBJ2-4, with 11 bases lining up with TRBD2. This CDR3 is built from 18 residues. CDR1 is SGHKS, CDR2 YYEKEE, per germline (reference sequence). V shed 2 bases, J shed 1 base, and the junction held 8 bases outside the gene matches. CDR3 protein: CASSFASGRWDAKNIQYF. The CDR3 coding sequence is TGTGCCAGCAGCTTCGCTAGCGGGAGGTGGGATGCCAAAAACATTCAGTACTTC.

The gene calls are TRBV6-5 and TRBJ2-7, with a possible D match to TRBD2 (5 bases). V was pared by 2 bases and J by 3 bases, with 14 bases between. CDR1 MNHEY and CDR2 SVGAGI come from the germline V gene. This CDR3 contains 15 residues. DNA of the CDR3: TGTGCCAGCAGTTACAACCCCCTCGGAGGCTACGAGCAGTACTTC. Residues: CASSYNPLGGYEQYF.

This clone was seen a single time. V is TRBV28 and J is TRBJ2-5; 9 positions agree with TRBD1. CDR3 length: 17 residues. Germline V gene sequence: CDR1 MDHEN, CDR2 SYDVKM. The V gene end was trimmed by 5 bases and the J gene end by 4 bases; junction bases not matched to a gene: 14. CDR3 sequence reads: CASSPPPGTGLVETQYF. As DNA, the CDR3 is TGTGCCAGCAGTCCGCCTCCCGGGACAGGGCTCGTAGAGACCCAGTACTTC.

On this clone itself: Other DNA sequences in this specimen translate into the identical CDR3. This chain uses TRBV24-1 with TRBJ2-6, with D maybe TRBD2 (6 bases). This CDR3 has 16 amino acids. V lost 0 bases to trimming and J lost 4 bases, with 9 bases between them. The germline gives CDR1 KGHDR, CDR2 SFDVKD. The chain's CDR3 is CATSDLSGSGANVLTF. CDR3 in DNA: TGTGCCACCAGTGATTTGAGCGGGTCCGGGGCCAACGTCCTGACTTTC.

The chain carries TRBV6-6 and TRBJ1-6, with 7 bases identical to TRBD1. The length of the CDR3 is 13 residues. V shed 10 bases, J shed 7 bases, and the junction held 7 bases outside the gene matches. Germline V gene lookup returns CDR1 MNHNY and CDR2 SVGAGI (reference sequence). The CDR3 spells CATGQALNSPLHF. CDR3 bases: TGTGCCACCGGACAGGCGTTAAATTCACCCCTCCACTTT.

This clone showed up just once. This chain uses TRBV19 with TRBJ1-5; D remains ambiguous. The CDR3 is 17 amino acids. The germline V gene encodes CDR1 LNHDA and CDR2 SQIVND (reference sequence). With 1 base removed from V and 3 bases from J, the gap between germline ends came to 16 bases. CDR3 residues: CASSIVPRAGYNQPQHF. CDR3 DNA sequence: TGTGCCAGTAGTATAGTGCCCCGTGCAGGTTACAATCAGCCCCAGCATTTT.

Written as DNA, the CDR3 is TGTGCCAGCAGCTTAAGACAGGGCAGAGGGGATACGCAGTATTTT. Translating gives CASSLRQGRGDTQYF. The chain carries TRBV11-3 and TRBJ2-3, with TRBD1 matching 7 bases. After removal of 2 bases from V and 6 bases from J, the junction contained 8 bases not matched to a gene. The CDR3 runs to 15 residues. Germline assignment: CDR1 SGHNT and CDR2 YENEEA.